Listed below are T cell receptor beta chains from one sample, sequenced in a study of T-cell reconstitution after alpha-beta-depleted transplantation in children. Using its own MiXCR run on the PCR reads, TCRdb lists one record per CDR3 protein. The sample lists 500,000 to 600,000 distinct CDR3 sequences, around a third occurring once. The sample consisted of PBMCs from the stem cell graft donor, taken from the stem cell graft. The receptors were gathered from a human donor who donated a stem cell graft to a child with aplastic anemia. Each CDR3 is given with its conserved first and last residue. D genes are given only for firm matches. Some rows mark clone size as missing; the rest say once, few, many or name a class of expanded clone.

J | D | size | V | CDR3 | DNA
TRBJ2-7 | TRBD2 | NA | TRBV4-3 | CASSQDGAGGPYEQYF | TGCGCCAGCAGCCAAGATGGGGCGGGAGGGCCCTACGAGCAGTACTTC
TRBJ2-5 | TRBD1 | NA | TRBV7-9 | CASSWEQGESDQETQYF | TGTGCCAGCAGCTGGGAACAGGGGGAGTCTGACCAAGAGACCCAGTACTTC
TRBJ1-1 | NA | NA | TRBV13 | CASSLIQGLNTEAFF | TGTGCCAGCAGCCTAATACAGGGATTGAACACTGAAGCTTTCTTT
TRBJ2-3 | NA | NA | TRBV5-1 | CASSREYTQYF | TGCGCCAGCTCCCGGGAGTATACGCAGTATTTT
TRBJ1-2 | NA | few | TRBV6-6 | CASSYSEDGYTF | TGTGCCAGCAGTTACTCGGAAGATGGCTACACCTTC
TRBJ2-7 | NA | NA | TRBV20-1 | CSARLRETSYEQYF | TGCAGTGCTAGATTGAGGGAGACAAGCTACGAGCAGTACTTC
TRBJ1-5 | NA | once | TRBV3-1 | CASSQGFLSNQPQHF | TGTGCCAGCAGCCAAGGCTTCCTTAGCAATCAGCCCCAGCATTTT
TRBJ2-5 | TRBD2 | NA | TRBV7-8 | CASSLGQGLAGAAQETQYF | TGTGCCAGCAGCTTAGGCCAGGGGCTAGCGGGAGCGGCTCAAGAGACCCAGTACTTC
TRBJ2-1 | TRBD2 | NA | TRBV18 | CASSPPGLARGNEQFF | TGTGCCAGCTCACCACCGGGACTAGCCAGGGGCAATGAGCAGTTCTTC
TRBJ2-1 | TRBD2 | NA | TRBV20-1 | CSAPRSGSTHEQFF | TGCAGTGCTCCCCGTAGCGGGAGTACCCATGAGCAGTTCTTC
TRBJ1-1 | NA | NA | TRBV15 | CATSRHDWVMNTEAFF | TGTGCCACCAGCAGACACGACTGGGTCATGAACACTGAAGCTTTCTTT
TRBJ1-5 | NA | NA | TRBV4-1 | CASSQLLGRAQPQHF | TGCGCCAGCAGCCAACTACTGGGCCGAGCTCAGCCCCAGCATTTT
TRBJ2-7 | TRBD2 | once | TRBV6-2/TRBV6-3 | CASSFTSAYYEQYF | TGTGCCAGCAGTTTCACTAGCGCGTACTACGAGCAGTACTTC
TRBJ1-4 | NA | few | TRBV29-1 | CSVAGWGPNEKLFF | TGCAGCGTTGCCGGATGGGGGCCTAATGAAAAACTGTTTTTT
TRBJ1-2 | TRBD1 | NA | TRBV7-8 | CASSLTGANSRYGYTF | TGTGCCAGCAGCTTGACAGGGGCCAATTCTCGCTATGGCTACACCTTC
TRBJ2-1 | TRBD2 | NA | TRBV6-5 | CASSSLTSGNRKFF | TGTGCCAGCAGTTCCTTAACTAGCGGGAACCGGAAGTTCTTC
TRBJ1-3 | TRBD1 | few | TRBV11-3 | CASSLTGMTGNTIYF | TGTGCCAGCAGCTTGACAGGGATGACTGGAAACACCATATATTTT
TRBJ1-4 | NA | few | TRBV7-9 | CASSLVAGAEKLFF | TGTGCCAGCAGCTTAGTGGCAGGGGCAGAAAAACTGTTTTTT
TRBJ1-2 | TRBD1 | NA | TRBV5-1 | CASSGDRVNYGYTF | TGCGCCAGCAGCGGAGACAGGGTTAACTATGGCTACACCTTC
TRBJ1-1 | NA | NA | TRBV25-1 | CASSKGRQTEAFF | TGTGCCAGCAGTAAGGGTCGGCAGACTGAAGCTTTCTTT